Below, 32 T cell receptor beta chains from the same sample are listed, as sequenced in a study of blood T cell repertoires in COVID-19. Produced via immunoSEQ multiplex PCR; TCRdb's table is partial and in-frame only. The profile shows under 150,000 clones, over 70% of them singletons. What was sequenced was peripheral blood. These receptor sequences come from a man aged 45-65 years with acute or convalescent COVID-19.

The chain joins TRBV6-2 or TRBV6-3 to TRBJ1-2; no reliable D call. The CDR3 spans 16 residues. V gave up 4 bases and J gave up 0 bases, with 15 bases separating them. Per germline, CDR1 MNHEY and CDR2 SVGEGT. The CDR3 DNA reads as TGTGCCAGCAGTTCCTCCCGAGACGGGACTAACTATGGCTACACCTTC. Its protein product is CASSSSRDGTNYGYTF.

This chain links TRBV27 with TRBJ1-4, with 8 bases matching TRBD1. Germline CDR1 reads MNHEY; CDR2 reads SMNVEV (reference sequence). The J segment lost 6 bases and the V segment lost 5 bases, leaving 8 bases of the junction unmatched. This CDR3 contains 15 residues. CDR3 region: CASSTPGQEYEKLFF. CDR3 in DNA: TGTGCCAGCAGTACTCCGGGACAGGAGTATGAAAAACTGTTTTTT.

This clone occurred a few times. The gene calls are TRBV18 and TRBJ1-3, with no clear D. Per the germline V gene, CDR1 is KGHSH and CDR2 is LQKENI. There are 14 residues in the CDR3. The V end was cut by 6 bases, the J end by 1 base, with 10 bases between. CDR3 sequence reads: CASSTGGSGNTIYF. CDR3 coding DNA: TGTGCCAGCTCGACCGGCGGTTCTGGAAACACCATATATTTT. The complete variable domain, with remaining parts taken from reference TRBV18 and TRBJ1-3, reads NAGVMQNPRHLVRRRGQEARLRCSPMKGHSHVYWYRQLPEEGLKFMVYLQKENIIDESGMPKERFSAEFPKEGPSILRIQQVVRGDSAAYFCASSTGGSGNTIYFGEGSWLTVV.

The CDR3 loop is CASSHRGQANSPLHF. The CDR3 DNA reads TGTGCCAGCAGCCACCGGGGACAGGCGAATTCACCCCTCCACTTT. V usage is TRBV6-5 and J usage is TRBJ1-6, with 8 bases fitting TRBD1. Germline V gene lookup returns CDR1 MNHEY and CDR2 SVGAGI. V shed 6 bases, J shed 7 bases, and the junction held 8 bases outside the gene matches. The CDR3 has 15 amino acids.

V usage is TRBV15 and J usage is TRBJ2-3; TRBD2 agrees at 10 bases. The CDR3 length is 15 residues. Per germline, CDR1 LNHNV and CDR2 YYDKDF (reference sequence). After removal of 3 bases from V and 1 base from J, the junction contained 1 base not matched to a gene. CDR3 in amino acids: CATSRGTSGTDTQYF. The CDR3 DNA sequence: TGTGCCACCAGCAGGGGGACTAGCGGCACAGATACGCAGTATTTT. The full variable domain, in which reference TRBV15 and TRBJ2-3 provide the parts outside the CDR3, is DAMVIQNPRYQVTQFGKPVTLSCSQTLNHNVMYWYQQKSSQAPKLLFHYYDKDFNNEADTPDNFQSRRPNTSFCFLDIRSPGLGDTAMYLCATSRGTSGTDTQYFGPGTRLTVL.

The chain couples TRBV24-1 to TRBJ2-1; D unclear. V gave up 1 base and J gave up 0 bases, with 3 bases separating them. Germline assignment: CDR1 KGHDR and CDR2 SFDVKD. The CDR3 is made up of 14 amino acids. CDR3 bases: TGTGCCACCAGTGATTTCGGCTCCTACAATGAGCAGTTCTTC. This codes for CATSDFGSYNEQFF.

V usage is TRBV6-5 and J usage is TRBJ2-7; 8 bases match TRBD2. J was trimmed by 3 bases and V by 0 bases; bases with no gene match: 4. The germline gives CDR1 MNHEY, CDR2 SVGAGI. The CDR3 is made up of 15 amino acids. Here the CDR3 reads CASSYSNGGGYEQYV. The DNA for the CDR3 is TGTGCCAGCAGTTACTCGAACGGGGGGGGCTACGAGCAGTACGTC.

The chain is built from TRBV6-5 and TRBJ1-1; D is possibly TRBD1 (5 bases). Germline loops: CDR1 MNHEY, CDR2 SVGAGI. V lost 0 bases to trimming and J lost 7 bases, with 9 bases between them. The CDR3 covers 13 residues. The CDR3 nucleotides read TGTGCCAGCAGTTACTCCCGACAGAATGAAGCTTTCTTT. Protein sequence: CASSYSRQNEAFF.

The chain employs TRBV19 and TRBJ1-5; tentatively, D is TRBD1 (5 bases). This CDR3 is 17 amino acids long. Trimming shortened V by 5 bases and J by 3 bases, and 20 bases separated the two germline ends. The V gene's germline CDR1 is LNHDA and CDR2 SQIVND (reference sequence). The CDR3 DNA reads TGTGCCAGTAGTCCTCGGGGGGGGACGGTAAACAATCAGCCCCAGCATTTT. It encodes CASSPRGGTVNNQPQHF.

The gene calls are TRBV5-6 and TRBJ1-3; D remains unclear. The length of the CDR3 is 15 residues. Germline V gives CDR1 SGHDT, CDR2 YYEEEE. The germline V and J ends were trimmed by 3 bases and 0 bases, with 10 bases remaining between them. This CDR3 is CASSSGPFSGNTIYF. The CDR3 DNA reads TGTGCCAGCAGCTCTGGGCCTTTCTCTGGAAACACCATATATTTT.

The V and J genes are TRBV5-1 and TRBJ1-3; D is ambiguous. CDR1 is SGHRS and CDR2 is YFSETQ in the germline V gene. CDR3 size: 13 residues. Trimming removed 6 bases at V and 3 bases at J, with 10 bases between. The DNA for the CDR3 is TGCGCCAGCACCGAGGGTGGTGGAAACACCATATATTTT. This gives the protein CASTEGGGNTIYF.

In this sample, this clone turned up once. The chain is built from TRBV11-3 and TRBJ2-5; 8 bases agree with TRBD1. The junction had 7 bases not matched to a gene; V was cut back by 5 bases and J by 2 bases. This CDR3 is 15 amino acids long. Germline V gene sequence: CDR1 SGHNT, CDR2 YENEEA. CDR3 sequence: CASSTGQAAQETQYF. In nucleotides, the CDR3 is TGTGCCAGCAGCACGGGACAGGCAGCACAAGAGACCCAGTACTTC.

J is TRBJ1-2 and V is TRBV4-1; D is perhaps TRBD1 (6 bases). The CDR3 is 15 residues long. The V gene's germline CDR1 is MGHRA and CDR2 YSYEKL. V lost 2 bases, J lost 4 bases, and 14 bases lay in between. The CDR3 spells CASSQPTGRGYGYTF. The CDR3, as DNA: TGCGCCAGCAGCCAACCTACAGGGAGGGGCTATGGCTACACCTTC.

The J gene is TRBJ1-4, the V gene TRBV10-3; D is perhaps TRBD1 (5 bases). The germline V gene encodes CDR1 ENHRY and CDR2 SYGVKD. The CDR3 runs 15 residues. The ends were cut back, 0 bases at V and 10 bases at J, with 15 bases in the middle. The DNA of the CDR3 is TGTGCCATCAGTGAGTCGGGGCAGGTTGTGGGAAAACTGTTTTTT. It specifies CAISESGQVVGKLFF.

To note about this clone: The same CDR3 is also encoded by other DNA sequences in this sample. The chain employs TRBV9 and TRBJ1-3; 7 bases are shared with TRBD1. CDR3 length equals 15 residues. V was pared by 0 bases and J by 4 bases, with 4 bases of the junction left unmatched. Per the germline V gene, CDR1 is SGDLS and CDR2 is YYNGEE. The CDR3 DNA reads as TGTGCCAGCAGCGTAGCCGACAGGGCCGGAAACACCATATATTTT. This codes for CASSVADRAGNTIYF.

The V and J genes are TRBV24-1 and TRBJ2-1, with D perhaps matching TRBD2 (5 bases). With 3 bases removed from V and 0 bases from J, the gap between germline ends came to 11 bases. The CDR3 has 16 amino acids. Looked up from germline, CDR1 is KGHDR and CDR2 is SFDVKD. This chain's CDR3 is CATSDISGISYNEQFF. As DNA, the CDR3 is TGTGCCACCAGTGATATATCCGGGATCTCCTACAATGAGCAGTTCTTC.

The chain joins TRBV5-4 to TRBJ1-1, with D unresolved. Trimming removed 0 bases from V and 1 base from J, with 13 bases in between. The CDR3 totals 16 residues. CDR1 is SGHNT, CDR2 YYREEE, per germline (reference sequence). In DNA form, the CDR3 reads TGTGCCAGCAGCTTGGGTGGTGGAGCCGCGAACACTGAAGCTTTCTTT. This encodes CASSLGGGAANTEAFF.

CDR3 in amino acids: CATTRGSDDTGELFF. DNA for the CDR3: TGTGCCACCACTCGGGGTTCCGACGACACCGGGGAGCTGTTTTTT. V usage is TRBV24-1 and J usage is TRBJ2-2; D is perhaps TRBD2 (5 bases). Germline V gene sequence: CDR1 KGHDR, CDR2 SFDVKD. The CDR3 loop spans 15 amino acids. V gave up 8 bases and J gave up 3 bases, with 15 bases separating them.

The rearrangement uses TRBV19 and TRBJ2-5; TRBD1 matches at 7 bases. This CDR3 is 14 amino acids long. Germline loops: CDR1 LNHDA, CDR2 SQIVND (reference sequence). V shed 4 bases, J shed 5 bases, and the junction held 7 bases outside the gene matches. The CDR3 loop reads CASSRRGGTETQYF. DNA of the CDR3: TGTGCCAGTAGTAGGAGAGGGGGCACGGAGACCCAGTACTTC. Full variable domain (rest looked up from reference TRBV19 and TRBJ2-5): DGGITQSPKYLFRKEGQNVTLSCEQNLNHDAMYWYRQDPGQGLRLIYYSQIVNDFQKGDIAEGYSVSREKKESFPLTVTSAQKNPTAFYLCASSRRGGTETQYFGPGTRLLVL.

The gene calls are TRBV10-1 and TRBJ2-3; possible D gene TRBD2, 5 bases. Deletions cut 4 bases from V and 1 base from J, with 9 bases between. Germline V gene lookup returns CDR1 WNHNN and CDR2 SYGVQD (reference sequence). The CDR3 length is 14 residues. The CDR3 loop is CASSGPRGTDTQYF. The CDR3 DNA reads as TGCGCCAGCAGTGGACCGCGGGGCACAGATACGCAGTATTTT.

The CDR3: CATRATPGQGGEKLFF. The CDR3 bases are TGTGCCACCAGAGCCACCCCGGGACAGGGTGGGGAAAAACTGTTTTTT. J is TRBJ1-4 and V is TRBV15; TRBD1 aligns across 9 bases. J lost 8 bases, V lost 6 bases, and 13 bases had no gene match. The germline V gene encodes CDR1 LNHNV and CDR2 YYDKDF (reference sequence). The CDR3 consists of 16 residues. The full variable domain, in which reference TRBV15 and TRBJ1-4 provide the parts outside the CDR3, is DAMVIQNPRYQVTQFGKPVTLSCSQTLNHNVMYWYQQKSSQAPKLLFHYYDKDFNNEADTPDNFQSRRPNTSFCFLDIRSPGLGDTAMYLCATRATPGQGGEKLFFGSGTQLSVL.

The V gene is TRBV30, the J gene TRBJ2-3; 11 bases are shared with TRBD2. Trimming took 5 bases from V and 0 from J; bases not matched to a gene: 4. The CDR3 covers 15 residues. In germline, CDR1 is GTSNPN, CDR2 SVGIG (reference sequence). CDR3 nucleotide sequence: TGTGCCTGGCAACTAGCGGGGGCAAGCACAGATACGCAGTATTTT. It translates to CAWQLAGASTDTQYF.

This clone showed up just a few times. The rearrangement links TRBV19 to TRBJ1-5; D remains ambiguous. The CDR3 covers 15 residues. Between the trimmed V and J ends, which lost 8 bases and 0 bases, there was a span of 14 bases. Germline V gene sequence: CDR1 LNHDA, CDR2 SQIVND (reference sequence). CDR3 DNA: TGTGCCAGTCAACGGGGAGGGAATAGCAATCAGCCCCAGCATTTT. Its protein product is CASQRGGNSNQPQHF.

The gene calls are TRBV5-5 and TRBJ1-1; D unresolved. Germline V gene sequence: CDR1 SGHKS, CDR2 YYEKEE (reference sequence). Trimming removed 6 bases at V and 10 bases at J, with 16 bases between. There are 12 residues in the CDR3. The chain's CDR3 is CASTRTSGGAFF. The CDR3 bases are TGTGCCAGCACCCGCACTAGCGGAGGAGCTTTCTTT.

The chain couples TRBV10-3 to TRBJ1-5, with 9 bases that match TRBD1. Germline V gene data show CDR1 as ENHRY and CDR2 as SYGVKD. V lost 2 bases to trimming and J lost 1 base; unmatched junction nucleotides: 0. This CDR3 comprises 15 residues. The CDR3: CAISEGQGSNQPQHF. The CDR3 bases are TGTGCCATCAGTGAGGGACAGGGGAGCAATCAGCCCCAGCATTTT.

The V gene is TRBV5-1, the J gene TRBJ1-4, with a tentative D call TRBD1 (6 bases). There are 16 residues in the CDR3. V was clipped by 3 bases and J by 0 bases, with 12 bases between them. Germline V gives CDR1 SGHRS, CDR2 YFSETQ. The CDR3 reads CASSSLDRTTNEKLFF. The DNA of the CDR3 is TGCGCCAGCAGCTCGTTAGACAGGACAACTAATGAAAAACTGTTTTTT. Variable domain in full (rest from reference TRBV5-1 and TRBJ1-4): KAGVTQTPRYLIKTRGQQVTLSCSPISGHRSVSWYQQTPGQGLQFLFEYFSETQRNKGNFPGRFSGRQFSNSRSEMNVSTLELGDSALYLCASSSLDRTTNEKLFFGSGTQLSVL.

The chain combines TRBV5-1 with TRBJ2-7; 8 positions agree with TRBD1. From germline, CDR1 is SGHRS and CDR2 YFSETQ. CDR3 size: 16 residues. Trimming at V came to 0 bases and at J to 2 bases, leaving 7 bases not matched to a gene. In DNA, the CDR3 is TGCGCCAGCAGCTTGGGTGGGACAGGTCCTACCTACGAGCAGTACTTC. Amino acid sequence: CASSLGGTGPTYEQYF.

The chain uses TRBV4-1 and TRBJ1-6; no clear D gene. This CDR3 has 14 residues. Germline CDR1 reads MGHRA; CDR2 reads YSYEKL. V dropped 1 base and J dropped 6 bases, with 7 bases sitting between them. The chain's CDR3 is CASSQGQFNSPLHF. The CDR3 nucleotides read TGCGCCAGCAGCCAAGGGCAGTTTAATTCACCCCTCCACTTT.

CDR3 DNA sequence: TGCGCCAGCAGCCAAGATTGGTCAGGGGTTGTCAACAATGAGCAGTTCTTC. As protein: CASSQDWSGVVNNEQFF. The V gene is TRBV4-1, the J gene TRBJ2-1, with a possible D match to TRBD1 (6 bases). Deletions cut 0 bases from V and 5 bases from J, with 17 bases between. The CDR3 extends over 17 amino acids. The germline V gene has CDR1 MGHRA and CDR2 YSYEKL.

V usage is TRBV7-9 and J usage is TRBJ2-7, with 7 bases that match TRBD1. CDR1 is SEHNR, CDR2 FQNEAQ, per germline (reference sequence). The V segment lost 3 bases and the J segment 7 bases; nucleotides outside the gene matches: 9. This CDR3 comprises 14 residues. The CDR3 DNA reads as TGTGCCAGCAGCTTGGTCAAGGGACAGCAGGAGCAGTACGTC. Translation: CASSLVKGQQEQYV.

This clone turned up a few times. The gene calls are TRBV7-2 and TRBJ1-1; weak D call: TRBD1 (5 bases). V shed 3 bases and J shed 2 bases, with 10 bases lying between them. The germline CDR1 and CDR2 sequences are SGHTA and FQGNSA. CDR3 size: 14 residues. The CDR3 DNA is TGTGCCAGCAGCTTTTCCGGGACTAACACTGAAGCTTTCTTT. Its translation: CASSFSGTNTEAFF. The variable domain in full, completed from reference TRBV7-2 and TRBJ1-1, reads GAGVSQSPSNKVTEKGKDVELRCDPISGHTALYWYRQSLGQGLEFLIYFQGNSAPDKSGLPSDRFSAERTGGSVSTLTIQRTQQEDSAVYLCASSFSGTNTEAFFGQGTRLTVV.

This clone was picked up one time. CDR3 sequence (DNA): TGTGCCAGCAGCCCGGGGGAGCGGCTAGCGGGGGGCGTCACAGATACGCAGTATTTT. It yields the protein CASSPGERLAGGVTDTQYF. The chain links TRBV7-3 to TRBJ2-3; the match to TRBD2 covers 11 bases. The CDR3 runs to 19 residues. The V and J ends lost 5 bases and 2 bases, in that order; junction bases with no gene match: 15. Germline assignment: CDR1 SGHTA and CDR2 FQGTGA.